The 21 T cell receptor beta chains below all came from one sample that was sequenced in a study of T cells after yellow fever vaccination. MiXCR, applied by TCRdb to the 5' RACE reads, yields one record per CDR3 protein. Of approximately 610,000 distinct CDR3 sequences listed, about 15% are singletons. The sample was PBMCs, taken more than 4 days after the first yellow fever vaccination. Receptor source: a man in his late teens or twenties who received the YFV17D yellow fever vaccine.

The gene calls are TRBV5-1 and TRBJ1-1; D not certain. This CDR3 region has 14 residues. The germline V gene has CDR1 SGHRS and CDR2 YFSETQ. V shed 6 bases and J shed 1 base, with 13 bases lying between them. For the CDR3, the DNA is TGCGCCAGCAATCCGGGGATGAGGAACACTGAAGCTTTCTTT. It yields the protein CASNPGMRNTEAFF.

This clonotype was counted between two and nine times. The rearrangement uses TRBV7-2 and TRBJ2-2; D uncertain. Trimming removed 5 bases at V and 0 bases at J, with 13 bases between. Germline V lookup: CDR1 SGHTA, CDR2 FQGNSA. There are 16 residues in the CDR3. This chain's CDR3 is CASSPQVGSNTGELFF. The CDR3 DNA reads TGTGCCAGCAGCCCCCAGGTCGGGTCGAACACCGGGGAGCTGTTTTTT.

This clonotype was recorded a few times. J is TRBJ2-6 and V is TRBV5-1; TRBD1 might be the D (7 bases). V was clipped by 5 bases and J by 1 base, with 19 bases between them. CDR3 size: 18 residues. Germline CDR1 reads SGHRS; CDR2 reads YFSETQ. CDR3 sequence (DNA): TGCGCCAGCAGTTTAATCAGGGGGGCTGTGTCTGGGGCCAACGTCCTGACTTTC. It specifies CASSLIRGAVSGANVLTF.

J is TRBJ2-2 and V is TRBV3-1, with no clear D. Germline V gives CDR1 LGHDT, CDR2 YNNKEL (reference sequence). The CDR3 length is 12 residues. V was trimmed by 1 base and J by 9 bases, leaving 6 bases between them. CDR3 coding DNA: TGTGCCAGCAGCCAAGGCATTAGGGAGCTGTTTTTT. Encoded protein: CASSQGIRELFF.

This clonotype was recorded a few times. The V and J genes are TRBV24-1 and TRBJ1-1, with D possibly matching TRBD1 (6 bases). The germline V gene has CDR1 KGHDR and CDR2 SFDVKD. The CDR3 is made up of 13 amino acids. V shed 7 bases and J shed 1 base, with 9 bases lying between them. The CDR3 sequence: CATRQGGNTEAFF. The CDR3 DNA is TGTGCCACCAGACAGGGAGGGAACACTGAAGCTTTCTTT.

The rearrangement joins TRBV27 to TRBJ2-6; no clear D. CDR1 MNHEY and CDR2 SMNVEV come from the germline V gene (reference sequence). With 6 bases removed from V and 2 bases from J, the gap between germline ends came to 5 bases. The CDR3 extends over 13 amino acids. The CDR3 nucleotides are TGTGCCAGCAGACATCCTGGGGCCAACGTCCTGACTTTC. Encoded protein: CASRHPGANVLTF.

This clonotype turned up a few times. CDR3 loop: CASSSPPGGTSGGGDEQFF. The CDR3 DNA sequence: TGTGCCAGCAGCAGCCCCCCGGGGGGGACTAGCGGGGGAGGGGATGAGCAGTTCTTC. The chain uses TRBV11-2 and TRBJ2-1, with TRBD2 matching over 14 bases. This CDR3 has 19 residues. Germline CDR1 is SGHAT and CDR2 is FQNNGV. The ends lost 5 bases at V and 8 bases at J; junction bases unmatched: 17.

This clonotype was observed a handful of times. The chain couples TRBV7-2 to TRBJ1-2; TRBD1 aligns across 8 bases. The CDR3 is made up of 16 amino acids. V dropped 6 bases and J dropped 3; count of bases not matched to a gene: 12. CDR1 and CDR2 (germline): SGHTA, FQGNSA. CDR3 sequence (DNA): TGTGCCAGCAGTCGGGACAGGCTATCGCTTTACTATGGCTACACCTTC. It codes for CASSRDRLSLYYGYTF.

There are a few counts of this clonotype. The CDR3 sequence: CASSLGQALETQYF. The DNA of the CDR3 is TGCGCCAGCAGCTTAGGACAGGCGTTGGAGACCCAGTACTTC. This sequence joins TRBV5-1 and TRBJ2-5, with 7 bases fitting TRBD1. Trimming cost V 2 bases and J 5 bases; bases outside gene matches: 6. The CDR3 has 14 amino acids. From germline, CDR1 is SGHRS and CDR2 YFSETQ.

There are a few counts of this clonotype. CDR3 DNA: TGCGCCAGCAGCCAAGATGTTACCGGCTCTGGAAACACCATATATTTT. Residues: CASSQDVTGSGNTIYF. The rearrangement joins TRBV4-1 to TRBJ1-3; D is uncertain. Germline CDR1 is MGHRA and CDR2 is YSYEKL. V was shortened by 0 bases and J by 0 bases, with 9 bases between the two germline ends. The CDR3 runs to 16 residues.

This clonotype has a handful of counts. V and J are TRBV3-1 and TRBJ2-5, with TRBD2 matching over 9 bases. Germline lookup yields CDR1 LGHDT and CDR2 YNNKEL (reference sequence). V was pared by 2 bases and J by 3 bases, with 1 base of the junction left unmatched. CDR3 length: 14 amino acids. DNA for the CDR3: TGTGCCAGCAGCCAATCTAGCGGGGAAGAGACCCAGTACTTC. Residues: CASSQSSGEETQYF.

This clonotype turned up a few times. This sequence joins TRBV29-1 and TRBJ1-5; D is undetermined. This CDR3 comprises 12 residues. In germline, CDR1 is SQVTM, CDR2 ANQGSEA. Between the trimmed V and J ends, which lost 4 bases and 3 bases, there was a span of 7 bases. CDR3 nucleotides: TGCAGCGTTGGCTGGGTCAATCAGCCCCAGCATTTT. This codes for CSVGWVNQPQHF.

This sequence joins TRBV6-2 or TRBV6-3 and TRBJ1-1; TRBD1 might be the D (6 bases). Germline V lookup: CDR1 MNHEY, CDR2 SVGEGT. With 8 bases removed from V and 0 bases from J, the gap between germline ends came to 13 bases. This CDR3 has 14 amino acids. The CDR3 DNA is TGTGCCAGCGGAGAAGACAGGCTGAACACTGAAGCTTTCTTT. Protein sequence: CASGEDRLNTEAFF.

The genes are TRBV7-9 and TRBJ2-5, with TRBD1 matching 10 bases. CDR3 length: 15 amino acids. Germline CDR1 SEHNR, CDR2 FQNEAQ (reference sequence). V lost 5 bases to trimming and J lost 5 bases; unmatched junction nucleotides: 8. In DNA form, the CDR3 reads TGTGCCAGCAGCGCATTGACAGGGGGCGCGGAGACCCAGTACTTC. Translating it yields CASSALTGGAETQYF. Based on the CDR3 plus reference TRBV7-9 and TRBJ2-5, the full variable domain is DTGVSQNPRHKITKRGQNVTFRCDPISEHNRLYWYRQTLGQGPEFLTYFQNEAQLEKSRLLSDRFSAERPKGSFSTLEIQRTEQGDSAMYLCASSALTGGAETQYFGPGTRLLVL.

This clonotype was found a few times. The chain combines TRBV3-1 with TRBJ1-2, with TRBD1 identical over 8 bases. This CDR3 comprises 14 residues. Per the germline V gene, CDR1 is LGHDT and CDR2 is YNNKEL (reference sequence). J was trimmed by 3 bases and V by 4 bases; bases with no gene match: 4. The CDR3 loop is CASSRGQGDYGYTF. The CDR3 DNA sequence: TGTGCCAGCAGCCGAGGACAGGGAGACTATGGCTACACCTTC.

J is TRBJ2-2 and V is TRBV5-1; TRBD1 or TRBD2 may be the D gene (5 bases each). The V gene's germline CDR1 is SGHRS and CDR2 YFSETQ. V shed 3 bases and J shed 4 bases, with 13 bases lying between them. The CDR3 sequence is 15 residues long. The CDR3 region has the DNA TGCGCCAGCAGCTGGGGGACCGCCGGCACCGGGGAGCTGTTTTTT. Its translation is CASSWGTAGTGELFF.

This clonotype was seen more than once but under ten times. V usage is TRBV6-2 or TRBV6-3 and J usage is TRBJ1-1; D not certain. The V gene's germline CDR1 is MNHEY and CDR2 SVGEGT. V was clipped by 6 bases and J by 7 bases, with 12 bases between them. The CDR3 is 12 residues long. CDR3 loop: CASRRRVNEAFF. CDR3 DNA sequence: TGTGCCAGCAGAAGGAGGGTAAATGAAGCTTTCTTT.

The rearrangement joins TRBV18 to TRBJ2-7; the D gene is possibly TRBD2 (6 bases). V shed 4 bases and J shed 6 bases, with 13 bases lying between them. This CDR3 has 13 amino acids. From germline, CDR1 is KGHSH and CDR2 LQKENI. Here the CDR3 DNA reads TGTGCCAGCTCACGGGGGGATCTTGGCGAGCAGTACTTC. Its translation is CASSRGDLGEQYF.

The chain employs TRBV25-1 and TRBJ2-5, with 10 positions matching TRBD2. The CDR3 sequence is 15 residues long. V was pared by 5 bases and J by 1 base, with 4 bases of the junction left unmatched. Germline V CDR1 and CDR2: MGHDK, SYGVNS. CDR3 sequence reads: CASSRTSGVQETQYF. In nucleotides, the CDR3 is TGTGCCAGCAGTAGAACTAGCGGGGTCCAAGAGACCCAGTACTTC.

Regarding this clonotype: This could be a read error, since a much larger clone is one nucleotide away. This chain connects TRBV5-1 to TRBJ2-3; 9 bases are shared with TRBD2. Germline V lookup: CDR1 SGHRS, CDR2 YFSETQ. The CDR3 has 17 amino acids. CDR3 bases: TGCGCCAGCAGCTTGGATCTTTCTGGCGCGGGGACTAGCATAGATAGTTTT. It specifies CASSLDLSGAGTSIDSF.

This clonotype has more than one count but fewer than ten. This chain connects TRBV2 to TRBJ2-1, with 10 bases aligning to TRBD1. J lost 15 bases, V lost 7 bases, and 6 bases had no gene match. The CDR3 length is 11 residues. Germline V CDR1 and CDR2: SNHLY, FYNNEI. The CDR3 protein is CASTPGQGSFF. CDR3 DNA: TGTGCCAGCACTCCGGGACAGGGGTCGTTCTTC.